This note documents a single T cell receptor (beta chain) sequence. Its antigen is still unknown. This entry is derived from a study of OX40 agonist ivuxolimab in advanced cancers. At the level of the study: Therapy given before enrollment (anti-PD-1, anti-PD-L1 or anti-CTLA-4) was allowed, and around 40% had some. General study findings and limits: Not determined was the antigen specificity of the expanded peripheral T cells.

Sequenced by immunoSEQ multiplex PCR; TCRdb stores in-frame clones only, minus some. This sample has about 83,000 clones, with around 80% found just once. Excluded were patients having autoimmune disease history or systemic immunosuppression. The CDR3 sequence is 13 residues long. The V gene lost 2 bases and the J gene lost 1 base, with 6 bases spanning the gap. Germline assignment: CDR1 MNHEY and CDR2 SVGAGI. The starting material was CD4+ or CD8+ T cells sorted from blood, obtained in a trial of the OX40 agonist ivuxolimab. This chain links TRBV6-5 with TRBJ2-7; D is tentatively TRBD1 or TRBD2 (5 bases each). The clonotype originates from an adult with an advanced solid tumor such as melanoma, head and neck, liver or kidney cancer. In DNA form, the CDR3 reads TGTGCCAGCAGTTACGGGGGTTCCTACGAGCAGTACTTC. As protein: CASSYGGSYEQYF.